The entry below describes one T cell receptor (beta chain). Its antigen remains unidentified. This specimen comes from a study of immune evolution from preneoplasia to lung adenocarcinoma. Whole-study results and caveats: Later-stage lesions seemingly showed higher T cell density and diversity than normal lung. From normal lung to invasive adenocarcinoma, top clone frequencies appeared to decrease.

Clones were read by immunoSEQ multiplex PCR, and TCRdb kept only the in-frame ones, dropping some. The data hold several thousand clones, with approximately 78% observed a single time. Germline V CDR1 and CDR2: SQVTM, ANQGSEA. This CDR3 comprises 12 residues. The J segment lost 1 base and the V segment lost 7 bases, leaving 4 bases of the junction unmatched. The sequence was collected from a donor aged 70 or over with lung adenocarcinoma. The sample comprised FFPE minimally invasive lung adenocarcinoma tissue. This sequence joins TRBV29-1 and TRBJ2-7; 7 nucleotides line up with TRBD1. The CDR3 nucleotides read TGCAGCGCCGGACAGGCGTCCTACGAGCAGTACTTC. Protein product: CSAGQASYEQYF.